What follows are 20 T cell receptor beta chains derived from one specimen sequenced in a study of CD8+CD57+ T cells in acquired aplastic anemia. Patients chosen for sequencing had shown CD8+CD57+ cell expansion by flow cytometry. Researchers used genomic DNA as the template to profile TCR beta VDJ and CDR3. In TCRdb, the reads were re-called with MiXCR into one record per CDR3 protein. The table lists about 180,000 distinct CDR3 sequences, 48% of them singletons, with 1.8% in the top ten. Sequencing was done on a sample of sorted CD4+, CD8+, or CD8+CD57+ T cells (not recorded which) from PBMCs. These TCRs come from a human donor with aplastic anemia.

CDR3 amino acids: CSARVKTCGTRNEQFF. The CDR3 DNA reads TGCAGTGCTAGAGTGAAGACTTGCGGGACGCGCAATGAGCAGTTCTTC. The V call is TRBV20-1, the J call TRBJ2-1; perhaps TRBD2 as D (6 bases). The CDR3 length is 16 residues. The V and J ends lost 1 base and 6 bases respectively, with 19 bases between them. The germline V gene encodes CDR1 DFQATT and CDR2 SNEGSKA (reference sequence).

This clonotype was seen ten or more times. This chain connects TRBV12-3 or TRBV12-4 to TRBJ2-1; 9 nucleotides align to TRBD2. The CDR3 is 12 amino acids. V was pared by 9 bases and J by 4 bases, with 1 base of the junction left unmatched. CDR3 region: CASGLAYNEQFF. The CDR3 DNA is TGTGCCAGTGGACTAGCGTACAATGAGCAGTTCTTC.

The rearrangement uses TRBV7-3 and TRBJ2-5; D could derive from TRBD1 or TRBD2 (6 bases each). V lost 10 bases to trimming and J lost 2 bases, with 17 bases between them. This CDR3 spans 14 amino acids. Per the germline V gene, CDR1 is SGHTA and CDR2 is FQGTGA. The CDR3 coding sequence is TGTGCCACTCTCCTCGAGGGGGGACAAGAGACCCAGTACTTC. This codes for CATLLEGGQETQYF.

Details on this clonotype: A much larger clonotype is one base distant, so this may be a read error. The conserved final phenylalanine or tryptophan is absent from the CDR3, which likely points to a read error. This chain joins TRBV27 and TRBJ2-7; TRBD1 is a possible D gene (5 bases). Germline CDR1 is MNHEY and CDR2 is SMNVEV (reference sequence). The CDR3 spans 14 residues. Trimming stripped 3 bases from V and 6 bases from J, with 15 bases between. The CDR3 protein is CASSFGQGSGEQYL. Here the CDR3 DNA reads TGTGCCAGCAGTTTCGGGCAGGGATCGGGCGAGCAGTACCTC.

The V and J genes are TRBV20-1 and TRBJ2-5; D remains unclear. The CDR3 totals 13 residues. Germline CDR1 is DFQATT and CDR2 is SNEGSKA (reference sequence). The V end lost 4 bases, the J end lost 5 bases, and 14 bases lay between the germline ends. The CDR3 DNA reads as TGCAGTGCTACCCCACCCCCGTACGAGACCCAGTACTTC. Protein product: CSATPPPYETQYF.

Many counts were recorded for this clonotype. The chain recombines TRBV11-2 with TRBJ1-1; D not resolved. CDR3 length equals 15 residues. Trimming left V 5 bases short and J 1 base short, with 14 bases between. The germline V gene has CDR1 SGHAT and CDR2 FQNNGV. CDR3 nucleotide sequence: TGTGCCAGCAGCCCCAGAAATCTCCCGAACACTGAAGCTTTCTTT. It specifies CASSPRNLPNTEAFF.

This sequence joins TRBV29-1 and TRBJ2-3; 9 bases match TRBD1. Per germline, CDR1 SQVTM and CDR2 ANQGSEA. The CDR3 spans 13 residues. The ends lost 7 bases at V and 2 bases at J; junction bases unmatched: 4. As DNA, the CDR3 is TGCAGCGGGAGGGACAGGGACACAGATACGCAGTATTTT. Translated: CSGRDRDTDTQYF.

There are many counts of this clonotype. The rearrangement links TRBV5-5 to TRBJ1-3; D gene ambiguous. This CDR3 spans 14 amino acids. The V end lost 0 bases, the J end lost 0 bases, and 4 bases lay between the germline ends. Per the germline V gene, CDR1 is SGHKS and CDR2 is YYEKEE (reference sequence). CDR3 nucleotide sequence: TGTGCCAGCAGCTTGGGGAGCTCTGGAAACACCATATATTTT. This sequence encodes CASSLGSSGNTIYF.

Ten or more counts support this clonotype. The chain couples TRBV5-4 to TRBJ2-3; D perhaps matches TRBD1 (5 bases). The CDR3 runs 15 residues. Germline-derived CDR1 and CDR2 are SGHNT and YYREEE (reference sequence). Trimming removed 4 bases from V and 0 bases from J, with 12 bases in between. For the CDR3, the DNA is TGTGCCAGCAGCGCGGACATGACTAGCACAGATACGCAGTATTTT. It is translated as CASSADMTSTDTQYF.

To note about this clonotype: The junction does not match germline at one end; this may be a read error. J is TRBJ2-5 and V is TRBV10-3; 7 nucleotides line up with TRBD2. The CDR3 is 16 amino acids. CDR1 is ENHRY, CDR2 SYGVKD, per germline. The DNA for the CDR3 is TGTGCCAGCAGTTACTTGGGGACCGGGGGGTTCGAGACCCAGTACTTC. As protein: CASSYLGTGGFETQYF.

The DNA for the CDR3 is TGTGCCAGCAGCTTAGACGGAGTCCACGAGCAGTACTTC. It is translated as CASSLDGVHEQYF. V usage is TRBV7-2 and J usage is TRBJ2-7; D is undetermined. V gave up 1 base and J gave up 5 bases, with 9 bases separating them. The CDR3 sequence is 13 residues long. Germline CDR1 SGHTA, CDR2 FQGNSA.

Details on this clonotype: Being one base from a much bigger clone, this may be a read error. The chain has TRBV3-1 and TRBJ2-5; 9 bases are a match to TRBD2. CDR1 LGHDT and CDR2 YNNKEL come from the germline V gene (reference sequence). The CDR3 extends over 16 amino acids. CDR3: CASSQGLAGYQETRYF. The CDR3 DNA is TGTGCCAGCAGCCAAGGCCTAGCGGGGTACCAAGAGACCCGGTACTTC.

V usage is TRBV19 and J usage is TRBJ1-2; unclear D gene. V was pared by 4 bases and J by 1 base, with 7 bases between. The CDR3 spans 13 residues. Germline V CDR1 and CDR2: LNHDA, SQIVND (reference sequence). The CDR3 DNA sequence: TGTGCCAGTAGTACCGGGCTTAACTATGGCTACACCTTC. Protein sequence: CASSTGLNYGYTF.

In its sample, this clonotype was seen a few times. The chain uses TRBV3-1 and TRBJ2-1, with 8 bases that match TRBD2. The CDR3 has 15 amino acids. The ends lost 4 bases at V and 5 bases at J; junction bases unmatched: 7. The germline gives CDR1 LGHDT, CDR2 YNNKEL (reference sequence). DNA for the CDR3: TGTGCCAGCAGCCTTTCGGGAGGGCCTCACAATGAGCAGTTCTTC. This sequence encodes CASSLSGGPHNEQFF.

This chain connects TRBV25-1 to TRBJ2-6; D remains unclear. This CDR3 has 16 amino acids. Germline V gene sequence: CDR1 MGHDK, CDR2 SYGVNS. Deletions cut 5 bases from V and 4 bases from J, with 15 bases between. Here the CDR3 reads CASSYVGVSGANVLTF. The CDR3 DNA is TGTGCCAGCAGTTACGTTGGGGTTTCCGGGGCCAACGTCCTGACTTTC. Using reference TRBV25-1 and TRBJ2-6 for the parts outside the CDR3, the full variable domain is EADIYQTPRYLVIGTGKKITLECSQTMGHDKMYWYQQDPGMELHLIHYSYGVNSTEKGDLSSESTVSRIRTEHFPLTLESARPSHTSQYLCASSYVGVSGANVLTFGAGSRLTVL.

Many counts were recorded for this clonotype. The rearrangement joins TRBV20-1 to TRBJ2-7; D is possibly TRBD1 (6 bases). Germline lookup yields CDR1 DFQATT and CDR2 SNEGSKA (reference sequence). This CDR3 has 12 residues. The germline V and J ends were trimmed by 0 bases and 3 bases, with 6 bases remaining between them. The CDR3 DNA reads as TGCAGTGCTAGAGAGGACAGCTACGAGCAGTACTTC. Protein sequence: CSAREDSYEQYF.

The rearrangement links TRBV9 to TRBJ2-7; D is unclear. The CDR3 runs to 15 residues. Trimming took 5 bases from V and 0 from J, leaving 15 bases between them. Germline lookup yields CDR1 SGDLS and CDR2 YYNGEE. CDR3 bases: TGTGCCAGCAGTTTAGGGCCCCTGAGCTCCTACGAGCAGTACTTC. This gives the protein CASSLGPLSSYEQYF.

This clonotype was observed a single time. The chain carries TRBV7-9 and TRBJ2-7; no clear D gene. Per the germline V gene, CDR1 is SEHNR and CDR2 is FQNEAQ (reference sequence). V lost 4 bases to trimming and J lost 2 bases, with 9 bases between them. The CDR3 covers 13 residues. Written as DNA, the CDR3 is TGTGCCAGCAGCTCCGGACGGGCCTACGAGCAGTACTTC. It yields the protein CASSSGRAYEQYF.

This clonotype is a singleton in its sample. The germline gene is not matched at one end of the junction; a read error may be the cause. This chain connects TRBV10-3 to TRBJ1-1, with 8 bases identical to TRBD1. The length of the CDR3 is 14 residues. Per germline, CDR1 ENHRY and CDR2 SYGVKD. Here the CDR3 reads CAISRQDRDTEAFF. The CDR3 DNA reads TGTGCCATCAGTAGGCAGGACAGGGACACTGAAGCCTTCTTT.

This clonotype was counted at least ten times. The J gene is TRBJ1-5, the V gene TRBV10-3; no definite D call. Trimming took off 3 bases at V and 7 bases at J, with 13 bases between the two ends. CDR1 and CDR2 from the germline V gene are ENHRY and SYGVKD. CDR3 size: 14 residues. CDR3 in DNA: TGTGCCATCAGTGATTTCGGGTCACAACAGCCCCAGCATTTT. Its protein product is CAISDFGSQQPQHF.